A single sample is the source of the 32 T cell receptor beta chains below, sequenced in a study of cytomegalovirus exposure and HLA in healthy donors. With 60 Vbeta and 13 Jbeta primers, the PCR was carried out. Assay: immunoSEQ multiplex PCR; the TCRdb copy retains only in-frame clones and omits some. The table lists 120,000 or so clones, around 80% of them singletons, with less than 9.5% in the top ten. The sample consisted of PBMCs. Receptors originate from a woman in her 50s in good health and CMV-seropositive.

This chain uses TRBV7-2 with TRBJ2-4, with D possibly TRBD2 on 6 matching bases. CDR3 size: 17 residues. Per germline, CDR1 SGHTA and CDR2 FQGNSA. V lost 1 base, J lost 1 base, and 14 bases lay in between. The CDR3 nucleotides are TGTGCCAGCAGCTTAGGTGCGGGGCGAGGGGCCAAAAACATTCAGTACTTC. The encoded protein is CASSLGAGRGAKNIQYF. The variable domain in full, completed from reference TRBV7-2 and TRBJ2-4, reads GAGVSQSPSNKVTEKGKDVELRCDPISGHTALYWYRQSLGQGLEFLIYFQGNSAPDKSGLPSDRFSAERTGGSVSTLTIQRTQQEDSAVYLCASSLGAGRGAKNIQYFGAGTRLSVL.

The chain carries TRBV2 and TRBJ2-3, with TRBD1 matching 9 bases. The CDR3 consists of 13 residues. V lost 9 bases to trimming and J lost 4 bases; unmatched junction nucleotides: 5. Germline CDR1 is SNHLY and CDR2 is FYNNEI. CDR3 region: CARRGQGPDTQYF. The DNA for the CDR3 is TGTGCCAGAAGGGGACAGGGCCCAGATACGCAGTATTTT.

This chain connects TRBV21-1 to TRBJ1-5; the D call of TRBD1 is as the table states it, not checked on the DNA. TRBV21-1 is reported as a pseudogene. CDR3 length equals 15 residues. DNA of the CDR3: TGTGCCAGCAGCAATAGTCAGGTTCCTATCTTGTCCCAGCATTTT. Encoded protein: CASSNSQVPILSQHF.

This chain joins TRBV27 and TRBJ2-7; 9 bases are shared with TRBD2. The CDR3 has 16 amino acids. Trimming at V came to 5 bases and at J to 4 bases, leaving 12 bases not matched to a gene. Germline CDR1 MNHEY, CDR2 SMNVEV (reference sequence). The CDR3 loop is CASSRSLAGVQYEQYF. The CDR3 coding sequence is TGTGCCAGCAGTAGATCCTTAGCGGGAGTTCAATACGAGCAGTACTTC.

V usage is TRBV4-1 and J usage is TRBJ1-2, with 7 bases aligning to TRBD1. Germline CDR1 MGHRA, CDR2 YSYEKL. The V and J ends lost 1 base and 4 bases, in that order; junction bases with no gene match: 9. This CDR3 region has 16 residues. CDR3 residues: CASSQAQGQMGYGYTF. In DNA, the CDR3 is TGCGCCAGCAGCCAAGCTCAGGGACAGATGGGCTATGGCTACACCTTC.

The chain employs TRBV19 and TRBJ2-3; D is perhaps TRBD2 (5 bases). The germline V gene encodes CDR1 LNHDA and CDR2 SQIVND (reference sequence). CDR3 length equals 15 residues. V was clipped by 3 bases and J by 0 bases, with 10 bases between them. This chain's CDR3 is CASSMAWTSTDTQYF. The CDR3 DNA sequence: TGTGCCAGTAGTATGGCCTGGACTAGCACAGATACGCAGTATTTT.

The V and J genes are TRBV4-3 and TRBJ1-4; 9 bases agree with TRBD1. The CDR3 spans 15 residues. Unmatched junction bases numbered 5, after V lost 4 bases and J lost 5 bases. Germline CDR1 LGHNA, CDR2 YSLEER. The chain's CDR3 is CASSLRDRENEKLFF. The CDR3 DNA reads TGCGCCAGCAGCCTCCGGGACAGGGAGAATGAAAAACTGTTTTTT.

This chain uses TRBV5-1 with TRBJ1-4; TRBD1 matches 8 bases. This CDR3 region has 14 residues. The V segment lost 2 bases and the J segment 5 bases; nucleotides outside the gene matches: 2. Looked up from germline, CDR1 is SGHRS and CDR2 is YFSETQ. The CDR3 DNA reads TGCGCCAGCAGCTTTCAGGGGGCGAATGAAAAACTGTTTTTT. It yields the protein CASSFQGANEKLFF.

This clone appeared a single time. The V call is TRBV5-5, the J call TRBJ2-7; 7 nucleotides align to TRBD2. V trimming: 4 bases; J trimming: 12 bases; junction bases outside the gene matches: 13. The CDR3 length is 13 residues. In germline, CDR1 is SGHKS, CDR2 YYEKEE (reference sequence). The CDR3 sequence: CASSDALRTSMYF. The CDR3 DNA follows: TGTGCCAGCAGCGACGCCTTGCGGACTAGTATGTACTTC.

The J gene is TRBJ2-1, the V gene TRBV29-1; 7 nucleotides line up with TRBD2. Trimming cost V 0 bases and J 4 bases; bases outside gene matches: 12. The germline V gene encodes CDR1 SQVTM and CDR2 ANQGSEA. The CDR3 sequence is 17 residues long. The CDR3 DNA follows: TGCAGCGTTGAAGATCCCAGCGGGGTCCCATCATACAATGAGCAGTTCTTC. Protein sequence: CSVEDPSGVPSYNEQFF.

CDR3 amino acids: CASRGGAGSYNEQFF. CDR3 bases: TGTGCCAGCAGGGGGGGAGCGGGCTCCTACAATGAGCAGTTCTTC. The gene calls are TRBV6-1 and TRBJ2-1; a possible D gene is TRBD2 (6 bases). V was trimmed by 6 bases and J by 0 bases, leaving 12 bases between them. Per the germline V gene, CDR1 is MNHNS and CDR2 is SASEGT. CDR3 length: 15 amino acids.

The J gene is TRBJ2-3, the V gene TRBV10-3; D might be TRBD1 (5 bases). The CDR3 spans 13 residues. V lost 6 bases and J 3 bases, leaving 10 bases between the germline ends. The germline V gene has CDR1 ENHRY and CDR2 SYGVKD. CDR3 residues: CAISSRVTDTQYF. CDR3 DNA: TGTGCCATCAGCTCCAGGGTGACAGATACGCAGTATTTT.

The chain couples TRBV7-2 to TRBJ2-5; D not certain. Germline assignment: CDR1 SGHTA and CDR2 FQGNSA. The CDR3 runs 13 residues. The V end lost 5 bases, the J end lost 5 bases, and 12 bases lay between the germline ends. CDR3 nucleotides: TGTGCCAGCAGCCTGTTGAGGCGGGAGACCCAGTACTTC. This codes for CASSLLRRETQYF.

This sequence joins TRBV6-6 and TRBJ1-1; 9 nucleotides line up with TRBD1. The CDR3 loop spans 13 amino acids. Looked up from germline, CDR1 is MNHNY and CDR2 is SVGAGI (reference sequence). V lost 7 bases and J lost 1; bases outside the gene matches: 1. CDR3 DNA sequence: TGTGCCAGCACGGGACAGGGGAACACTGAAGCTTTCTTT. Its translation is CASTGQGNTEAFF.

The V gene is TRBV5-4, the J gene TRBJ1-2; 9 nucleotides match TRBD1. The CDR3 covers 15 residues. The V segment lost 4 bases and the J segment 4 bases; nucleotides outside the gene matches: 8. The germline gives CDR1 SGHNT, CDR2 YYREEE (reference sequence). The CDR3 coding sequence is TGTGCCAGCAGCCAGGACAGGGGATTGGGCTATGGCTACACCTTC. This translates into CASSQDRGLGYGYTF.

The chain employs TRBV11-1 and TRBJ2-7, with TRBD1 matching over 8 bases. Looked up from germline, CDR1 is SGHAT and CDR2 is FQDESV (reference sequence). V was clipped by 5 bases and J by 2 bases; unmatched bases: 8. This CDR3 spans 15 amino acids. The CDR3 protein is CASSLSPGQAYEQYF. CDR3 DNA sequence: TGTGCCAGCAGCCTCTCCCCGGGACAGGCCTACGAGCAGTACTTC.

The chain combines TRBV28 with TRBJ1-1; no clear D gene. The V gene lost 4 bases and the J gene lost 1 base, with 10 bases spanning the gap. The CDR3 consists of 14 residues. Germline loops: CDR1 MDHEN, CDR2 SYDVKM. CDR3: CASSSQDSNTEAFF. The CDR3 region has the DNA TGTGCCAGCAGTTCCCAGGACTCGAACACTGAAGCTTTCTTT.

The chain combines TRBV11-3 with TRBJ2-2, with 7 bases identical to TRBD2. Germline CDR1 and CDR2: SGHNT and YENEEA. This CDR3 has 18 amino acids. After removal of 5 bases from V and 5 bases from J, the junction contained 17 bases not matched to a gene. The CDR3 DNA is TGTGCCAGCAGCACACGGCCGGGCCGCCCCGGGGGGACCGGGGAGCTGTTTTTT. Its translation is CASSTRPGRPGGTGELFF.

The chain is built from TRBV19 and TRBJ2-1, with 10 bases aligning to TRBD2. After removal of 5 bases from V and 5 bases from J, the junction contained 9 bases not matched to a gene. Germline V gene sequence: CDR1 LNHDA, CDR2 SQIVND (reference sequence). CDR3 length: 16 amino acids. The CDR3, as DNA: TGTGCCAGTAGTGAATCTAGCGGGAGTGTCCACAATGAGCAGTTCTTC. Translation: CASSESSGSVHNEQFF.

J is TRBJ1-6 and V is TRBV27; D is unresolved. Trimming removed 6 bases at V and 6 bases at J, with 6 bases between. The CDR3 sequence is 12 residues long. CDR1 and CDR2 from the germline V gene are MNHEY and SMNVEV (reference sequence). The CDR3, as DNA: TGTGCCAGCAGGTTCCGTAATTCACCCCTCCACTTT. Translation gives CASRFRNSPLHF.

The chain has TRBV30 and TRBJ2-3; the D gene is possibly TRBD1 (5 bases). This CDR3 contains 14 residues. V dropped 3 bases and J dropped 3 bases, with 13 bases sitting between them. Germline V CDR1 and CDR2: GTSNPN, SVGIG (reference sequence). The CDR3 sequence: CAWRRKTDTDTQYF. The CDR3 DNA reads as TGTGCCTGGAGGCGAAAGACAGATACAGATACGCAGTATTTT.

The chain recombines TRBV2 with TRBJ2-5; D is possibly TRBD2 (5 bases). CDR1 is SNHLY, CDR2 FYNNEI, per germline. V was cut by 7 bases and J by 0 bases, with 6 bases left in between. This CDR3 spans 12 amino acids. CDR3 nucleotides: TGTGCCAGCAAAGCGGACCAAGAGACCCAGTACTTC. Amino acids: CASKADQETQYF.

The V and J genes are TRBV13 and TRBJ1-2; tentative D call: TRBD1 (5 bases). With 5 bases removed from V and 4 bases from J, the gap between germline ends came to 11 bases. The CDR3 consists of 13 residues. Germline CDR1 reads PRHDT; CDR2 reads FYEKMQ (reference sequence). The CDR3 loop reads CASSLRQLYGYTF. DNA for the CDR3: TGTGCCAGCAGCCTCAGACAGCTCTATGGCTACACCTTC.

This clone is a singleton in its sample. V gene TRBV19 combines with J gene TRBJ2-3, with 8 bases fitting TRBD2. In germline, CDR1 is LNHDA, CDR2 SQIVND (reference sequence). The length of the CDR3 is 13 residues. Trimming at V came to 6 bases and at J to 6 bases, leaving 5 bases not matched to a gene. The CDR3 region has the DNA TGTGCCAGTAGGGTAGCGGGGTCTGATACGCAGTATTTT. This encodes CASRVAGSDTQYF.

The CDR3 is CASSRGQGVNEQFF. CDR3 sequence (DNA): TGCGCCAGCAGCCGGGGACAGGGAGTCAATGAGCAGTTCTTC. This rearrangement joins TRBV4-3 to TRBJ2-1, with 9 bases fitting TRBD1. CDR3 length: 14 residues. V was pared by 4 bases and J by 6 bases, with 4 bases of the junction left unmatched. From germline, CDR1 is LGHNA and CDR2 YSLEER.

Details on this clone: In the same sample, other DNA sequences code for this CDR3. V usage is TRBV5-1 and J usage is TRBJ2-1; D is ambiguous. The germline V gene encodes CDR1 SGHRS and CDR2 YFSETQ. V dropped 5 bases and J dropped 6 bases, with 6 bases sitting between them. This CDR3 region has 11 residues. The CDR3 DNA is TGCGCCAGCAGTTTCGGCAATGAGCAGTTCTTC. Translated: CASSFGNEQFF. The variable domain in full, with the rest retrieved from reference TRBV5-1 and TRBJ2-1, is KAGVTQTPRYLIKTRGQQVTLSCSPISGHRSVSWYQQTPGQGLQFLFEYFSETQRNKGNFPGRFSGRQFSNSRSEMNVSTLELGDSALYLCASSFGNEQFFGPGTRLTVL.

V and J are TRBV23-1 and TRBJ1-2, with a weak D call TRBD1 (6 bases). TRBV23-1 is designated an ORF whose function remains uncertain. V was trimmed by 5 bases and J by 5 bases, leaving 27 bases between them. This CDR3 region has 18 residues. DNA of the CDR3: TGCGCCAGCAGTGTGGCCCCCCCGACAGGCCTAAGGGATTATGGCTACACCTTC. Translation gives CASSVAPPTGLRDYGYTF.

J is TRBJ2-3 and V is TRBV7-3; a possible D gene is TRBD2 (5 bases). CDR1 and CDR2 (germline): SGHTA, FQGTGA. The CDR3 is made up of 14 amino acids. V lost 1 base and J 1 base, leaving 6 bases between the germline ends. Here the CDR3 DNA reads TGTGCCAGCAGCTTAAACGGGGGCACAGATACGCAGTATTTT. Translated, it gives CASSLNGGTDTQYF.

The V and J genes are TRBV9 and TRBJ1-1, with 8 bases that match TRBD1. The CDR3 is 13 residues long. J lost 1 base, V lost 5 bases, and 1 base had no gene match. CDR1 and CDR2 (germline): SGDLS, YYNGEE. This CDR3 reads CASRGTGNTEAFF. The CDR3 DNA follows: TGTGCCAGCAGGGGGACAGGGAACACTGAAGCTTTCTTT.

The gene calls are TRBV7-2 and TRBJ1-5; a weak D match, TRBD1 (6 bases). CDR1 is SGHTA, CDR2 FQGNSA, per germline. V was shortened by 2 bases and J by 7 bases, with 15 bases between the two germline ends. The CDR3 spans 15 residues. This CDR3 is CASSLWGRGAQPQHF. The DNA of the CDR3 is TGTGCCAGCAGCTTATGGGGCAGGGGTGCCCAGCCCCAGCATTTT. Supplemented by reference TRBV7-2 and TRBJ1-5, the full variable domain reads GAGVSQSPSNKVTEKGKDVELRCDPISGHTALYWYRQSLGQGLEFLIYFQGNSAPDKSGLPSDRFSAERTGGSVSTLTIQRTQQEDSAVYLCASSLWGRGAQPQHFGDGTRLSIL.

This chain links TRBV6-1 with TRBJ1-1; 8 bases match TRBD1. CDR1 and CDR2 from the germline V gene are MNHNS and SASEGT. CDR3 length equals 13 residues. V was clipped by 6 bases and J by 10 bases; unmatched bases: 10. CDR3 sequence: CASRDGQGRSAFF. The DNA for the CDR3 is TGTGCCAGCAGGGACGGACAGGGTAGATCAGCTTTCTTT.

The CDR3 DNA sequence: TGCGCCAGCAGCCAGTACGGGGTCTCCGAGCAGTACTTC. This translates into CASSQYGVSEQYF. J is TRBJ2-7 and V is TRBV4-1; maybe TRBD2 (5 bases). The V gene lost 3 bases and the J gene lost 6 bases, with 12 bases spanning the gap. Germline V gene data show CDR1 as MGHRA and CDR2 as YSYEKL. The CDR3 has 13 amino acids.